The entry that follows covers one T cell receptor (beta chain) sequence. The antigen is not known. As every portion of the isolated RNA was reverse transcribed, the sequencing read expressed TCRB transcripts. Assay used: immunoSEQ multiplex PCR; TCRdb lists only in-frame clones, some missing. The table lists approximately 340,000 clones, roughly 16% of them singletons. V lost 6 bases, J lost 0 bases, and 21 bases lay in between. This CDR3 region has 16 residues. The germline V gene has CDR1 SQVTM and CDR2 ANQGSEA. This record comes from a study of beta chain features in type 1 diabetes. Study context: All samples yielded about 100 million examined sorted cells. Overall study results and limits: Sequencing of cDNA might inflate the share of cells that strongly express TCR. Compared to healthy donors, patients appeared to have naive, central memory and Treg TCRB repertoires that were more alike. When Type 1 diabetes patients were examined, their TCRB CDR3s proved moderately but significantly shorter in all four CD4+ subsets.

This chain joins TRBV29-1 and TRBJ2-7, with no clear D. Sample: naive CD4+ T cells from blood. This TCR was recovered from a woman between 18 and 29 years old in good health. In nucleotides, the CDR3 is TGCAGCGTCCTACCGGTCGAGAGATTAAGCTCCTACGAGCAGTACTTC. It is translated as CSVLPVERLSSYEQYF.